Following are 22 T cell receptor beta chains from one sample sequenced in a study of T cells in tumors after PD-1 blockade. Assay: immunoSEQ multiplex PCR; the TCRdb copy retains only in-frame clones and omits some. Here the sample spans roughly 14,000 clones, 80% to 85% being singletons. The sequencing used PBMCs, collected after anti-PD-1 treatment. The origin of the receptors is a human donor with basal cell carcinoma.

The rearrangement joins TRBV4-1 to TRBJ2-5; TRBD2 is a possible D gene (6 bases). The germline V and J ends were trimmed by 1 base and 5 bases, with 14 bases remaining between them. Germline loops: CDR1 MGHRA, CDR2 YSYEKL. This CDR3 comprises 15 residues. CDR3 sequence (DNA): TGCGCCAGCAGCCAAGGCATACTAGCAAGGGAGACCCAGTACTTC. Protein product: CASSQGILARETQYF.

The rearrangement uses TRBV18 and TRBJ2-2; TRBD1 matches 8 bases. The CDR3 is 15 residues long. Germline CDR1 and CDR2: KGHSH and LQKENI. V trimming: 7 bases; J trimming: 1 base; junction bases outside the gene matches: 5. CDR3 nucleotide sequence: TGTGCCAGCTACCCCGGGACAGGGAACACCGGGGAGCTGTTTTTT. It encodes CASYPGTGNTGELFF.

The rearrangement uses TRBV9 and TRBJ1-2; D uncertain. Germline-derived CDR1 and CDR2 are SGDLS and YYNGEE. The CDR3 contains 15 residues. V lost 0 bases, J lost 3 bases, and 12 bases lay in between. CDR3 loop: CASSVGLGIDYGYTF. CDR3 nucleotides: TGTGCCAGCAGCGTAGGCCTGGGGATCGACTATGGCTACACCTTC.

The rearrangement joins TRBV5-1 to TRBJ2-7, with a tentative D call TRBD1 (6 bases). The CDR3 has 16 amino acids. From germline, CDR1 is SGHRS and CDR2 YFSETQ. Between the trimmed V and J ends, which lost 7 bases and 3 bases, there was a span of 23 bases. This CDR3 is CASGSLAGKGGYEQYF. The CDR3 DNA reads as TGCGCCAGCGGCTCCTTAGCAGGCAAAGGGGGCTACGAGCAGTACTTC.

The chain joins TRBV20-1 to TRBJ2-3; D gene ambiguous. V lost 3 bases, J lost 0 bases, and 13 bases lay in between. This CDR3 is 15 amino acids long. Germline V gene sequence: CDR1 DFQATT, CDR2 SNEGSKA (reference sequence). DNA of the CDR3: TGCAGTGCTAGTATACCGAAGGGTAGCACAGATACGCAGTATTTT. This gives the protein CSASIPKGSTDTQYF.

This clone has a handful of counts. The rearrangement links TRBV18 to TRBJ2-5; 10 bases map to TRBD2. CDR1 and CDR2 from the germline V gene are KGHSH and LQKENI. Trimming cost V 2 bases and J 1 base; bases outside gene matches: 7. The CDR3 length is 17 residues. In nucleotides, the CDR3 is TGTGCCAGCTCACCATTCATTACTAGCGGGACCCAAGAGACCCAGTACTTC. Translation: CASSPFITSGTQETQYF.

This clone has more than one count but fewer than ten. The chain has TRBV7-3 and TRBJ2-2; unclear D gene. CDR3 size: 14 residues. Deletions cut 3 bases from V and 4 bases from J, with 9 bases between. The germline gives CDR1 SGHTA, CDR2 FQGTGA. CDR3 amino acids: CASSLAGGTGELFF. In nucleotides, the CDR3 is TGTGCCAGCAGCTTGGCCGGTGGCACCGGGGAGCTGTTTTTT.

This chain links TRBV5-5 with TRBJ2-5, with 8 bases that match TRBD1. The length of the CDR3 is 16 residues. Germline V gene sequence: CDR1 SGHKS, CDR2 YYEKEE (reference sequence). J lost 6 bases, V lost 0 bases, and 10 bases had no gene match. In nucleotides, the CDR3 is TGTGCCAGCAGCTTGGTTGCTGGACAGGGTTCACAGACCCAGTACTTC. Translation: CASSLVAGQGSQTQYF. Together with reference TRBV5-5 and TRBJ2-5, the CDR3 gives the full variable domain: DAGVTQSPTHLIKTRGQQVTLRCSPISGHKSVSWYQQVLGQGPQFIFQYYEKEERGRGNFPDRFSARQFPNYSSELNVNALLLGDSALYLCASSLVAGQGSQTQYFGPGTRLLVL.

This chain joins TRBV30 and TRBJ1-3; possible D gene TRBD1, 5 bases. Trimming cost V 2 bases and J 2 bases, with 10 bases left between them. CDR1 is GTSNPN and CDR2 is SVGIG in the germline V gene (reference sequence). This CDR3 is 14 amino acids long. In DNA, the CDR3 is TGTGCCTGGAGTATACCGGGGGCTGGAAACACCATATATTTT. Its translation: CAWSIPGAGNTIYF. Complete variable domain (other parts from reference TRBV30 and TRBJ1-3): SQTIHQWPATLVQPVGSPLSLECTVEGTSNPNLYWYRQAAGRGLQLLFYSVGIGQISSEVPQNLSASRPQDRQFILSSKKLLLSDSGFYLCAWSIPGAGNTIYFGEGSWLTVV.

This chain uses TRBV6-1 with TRBJ1-2; possibly TRBD1 for D (5 bases). V lost 6 bases and J lost 4, with 21 bases in between. The germline V gene has CDR1 MNHNS and CDR2 SASEGT. The CDR3 runs to 16 residues. This CDR3 is CASSETRALGGYGYTF. CDR3 sequence (DNA): TGTGCCAGCAGCGAAACCCGGGCCCTCGGGGGCTATGGCTACACCTTC.

V gene TRBV28 combines with J gene TRBJ1-2, with a weak D call TRBD1 (5 bases). V was clipped by 7 bases and J by 4 bases, with 19 bases between them. CDR1 is MDHEN, CDR2 SYDVKM, per germline. The CDR3 totals 15 residues. The CDR3 sequence: CASTSRGRASYGYTF. CDR3 sequence (DNA): TGTGCCAGCACCTCGCGGGGGAGGGCTTCCTATGGCTACACCTTC.

The rearrangement links TRBV5-1 to TRBJ2-7; 8 bases align to TRBD2. The germline gives CDR1 SGHRS, CDR2 YFSETQ. This CDR3 is built from 15 residues. V shed 0 bases and J 0 bases; nucleotides not matched to a gene: 2. CDR3 region: CASSLDGGASYEQYF. The CDR3 coding sequence is TGCGCCAGCAGCTTGGACGGGGGGGCCTCCTACGAGCAGTACTTC.

The chain joins TRBV7-6 to TRBJ2-5; D might be TRBD2 (5 bases). The germline CDR1 and CDR2 sequences are SGHVS and FNYEAQ. V lost 3 bases, J lost 4 bases, and 12 bases lay in between. The CDR3 consists of 14 residues. Here the CDR3 reads CASSFRGRGETQYF. In nucleotides, the CDR3 is TGTGCCAGCAGCTTTCGTGGTCGGGGAGAGACCCAGTACTTC.

J is TRBJ1-5 and V is TRBV10-3; D is possibly TRBD1 (6 bases). CDR1 and CDR2 from the germline V gene are ENHRY and SYGVKD. The V and J ends lost 0 bases and 3 bases respectively, with 9 bases between them. CDR3 length equals 15 residues. CDR3 DNA sequence: TGTGCCATCAGTGAGTCTACAGGGCACAATCAGCCCCAGCATTTT. Its protein product is CAISESTGHNQPQHF.

This rearrangement joins TRBV24-1 to TRBJ2-2, with TRBD1 as a possible D gene (6 bases). V was shortened by 0 bases and J by 4 bases, with 14 bases between the two germline ends. CDR1 is KGHDR and CDR2 is SFDVKD in the germline V gene. The CDR3 is made up of 17 amino acids. CDR3 bases: TGTGCCACCAGTGATTTGCCCGCAGGGACATTCACCGGGGAGCTGTTTTTT. Protein sequence: CATSDLPAGTFTGELFF.

The chain links TRBV5-6 to TRBJ1-5; unclear D gene. V gave up 2 bases and J gave up 4 bases, with 22 bases separating them. Per germline, CDR1 SGHDT and CDR2 YYEEEE. This CDR3 has 18 residues. As DNA, the CDR3 is TGTGCCAGCAGCTTAAGGGTAAGCGTTTGGAGCCCTAATCAGCCCCAGCATTTT. Its protein is CASSLRVSVWSPNQPQHF.

The CDR3 reads CASIPRERDGYTF. CDR3 coding DNA: TGTGCCAGTATACCCAGGGAGAGGGATGGCTACACCTTC. The chain joins TRBV19 to TRBJ1-2; a possible D gene is TRBD1 (5 bases). V was pared by 7 bases and J by 6 bases, with 15 bases between. Germline-derived CDR1 and CDR2 are LNHDA and SQIVND (reference sequence). This CDR3 region has 13 residues.

J is TRBJ1-6 and V is TRBV5-1; a weak D match, TRBD1 (6 bases). CDR3 length equals 15 residues. V was cut by 3 bases and J by 9 bases, with 16 bases left in between. Germline V gives CDR1 SGHRS, CDR2 YFSETQ. This chain's CDR3 is CASSSKQGSSSPLHF. The CDR3 DNA reads as TGCGCCAGCAGCTCCAAACAGGGTTCTTCTTCACCCCTCCACTTT.

This chain links TRBV6-6 with TRBJ1-1; 7 nucleotides line up with TRBD1. J lost 0 bases, V lost 5 bases, and 9 bases had no gene match. Germline V gene lookup returns CDR1 MNHNY and CDR2 SVGAGI (reference sequence). This CDR3 contains 16 residues. The CDR3 is CASSRQGRIMNTEAFF. The CDR3 DNA sequence: TGTGCCAGCAGTCGACAGGGTAGGATAATGAACACTGAAGCTTTCTTT.

The chain recombines TRBV29-1 with TRBJ2-5, with a weak D call TRBD1 (5 bases). The germline V gene encodes CDR1 SQVTM and CDR2 ANQGSEA. V lost 3 bases and J 5 bases, leaving 10 bases between the germline ends. CDR3 length: 12 residues. In DNA form, the CDR3 reads TGCAGCGTTGATCCAGGGCGCGAGACCCAGTACTTC. Protein sequence: CSVDPGRETQYF. The complete variable domain, with remaining parts taken from reference TRBV29-1 and TRBJ2-5, reads SAVISQKPSRDICQRGTSLTIQCQVDSQVTMMFWYRQQPGQSLTLIATANQGSEATYESGFVIDKFPISRPNLTFSTLTVSNMSPEDSSIYLCSVDPGRETQYFGPGTRLLVL.

As to this clone: This sample also contains other DNA sequences that code for the same CDR3. The CDR3 bases are TGTGCCAGCAGTGAATCGAGTGGGAGGGAGACCCAGTACTTC. Encoded protein: CASSESSGRETQYF. The J gene is TRBJ2-5, the V gene TRBV2, with TRBD2 as a possible D gene (6 bases). The length of the CDR3 is 14 residues. With 2 bases removed from V and 5 bases from J, the gap between germline ends came to 12 bases. Germline lookup yields CDR1 SNHLY and CDR2 FYNNEI.

The V and J genes are TRBV7-9 and TRBJ1-1, with D possibly TRBD1 on 5 matching bases. Germline values: CDR1 SEHNR, CDR2 FQNEAQ (reference sequence). CDR3 size: 15 residues. V lost 5 bases to trimming and J lost 0 bases, with 13 bases between them. CDR3 nucleotide sequence: TGTGCCAGCAGCATTCCGGGACTCCTGAACACTGAAGCTTTCTTT. It codes for CASSIPGLLNTEAFF.